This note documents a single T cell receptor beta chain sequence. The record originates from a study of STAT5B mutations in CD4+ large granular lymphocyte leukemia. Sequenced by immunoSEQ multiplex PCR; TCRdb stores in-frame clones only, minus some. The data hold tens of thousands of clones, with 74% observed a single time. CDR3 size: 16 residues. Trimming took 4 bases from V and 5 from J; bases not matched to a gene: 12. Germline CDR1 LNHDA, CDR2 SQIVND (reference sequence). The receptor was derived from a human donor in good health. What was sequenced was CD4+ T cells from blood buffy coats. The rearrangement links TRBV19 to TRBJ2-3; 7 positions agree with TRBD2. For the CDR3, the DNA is TGTGCCAGTAGTAACCCGGGGCGGGAGATTCAAGATACGCAGTATTTT. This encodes CASSNPGREIQDTQYF.